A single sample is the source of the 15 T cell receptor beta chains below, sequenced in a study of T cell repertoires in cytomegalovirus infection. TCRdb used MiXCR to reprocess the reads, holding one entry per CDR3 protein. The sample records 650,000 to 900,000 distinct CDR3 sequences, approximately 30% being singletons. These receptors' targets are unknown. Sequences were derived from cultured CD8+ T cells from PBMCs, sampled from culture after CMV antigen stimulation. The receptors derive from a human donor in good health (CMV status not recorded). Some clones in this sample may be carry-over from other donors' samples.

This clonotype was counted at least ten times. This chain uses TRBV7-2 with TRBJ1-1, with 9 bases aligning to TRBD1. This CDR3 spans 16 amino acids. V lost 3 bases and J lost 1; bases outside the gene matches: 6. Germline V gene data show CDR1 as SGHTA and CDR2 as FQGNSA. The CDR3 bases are TGTGCCAGCAGCTTCGGTCTGACAGGGGGGAACACTGAAGCTTTCTTT. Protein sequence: CASSFGLTGGNTEAFF.

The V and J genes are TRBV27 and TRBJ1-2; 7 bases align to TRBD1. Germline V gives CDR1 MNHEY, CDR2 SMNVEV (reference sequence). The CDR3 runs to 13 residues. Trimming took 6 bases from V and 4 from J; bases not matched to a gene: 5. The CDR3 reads CASRGEGAYGYTF. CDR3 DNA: TGTGCCAGCAGGGGAGAGGGGGCCTATGGCTACACCTTC.

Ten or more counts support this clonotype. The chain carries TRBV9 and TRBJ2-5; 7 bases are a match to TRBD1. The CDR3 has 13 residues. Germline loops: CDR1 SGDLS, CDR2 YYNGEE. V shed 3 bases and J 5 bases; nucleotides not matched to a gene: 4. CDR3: CASSAQGWETQYF. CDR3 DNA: TGTGCCAGCAGCGCACAGGGGTGGGAGACCCAGTACTTC.

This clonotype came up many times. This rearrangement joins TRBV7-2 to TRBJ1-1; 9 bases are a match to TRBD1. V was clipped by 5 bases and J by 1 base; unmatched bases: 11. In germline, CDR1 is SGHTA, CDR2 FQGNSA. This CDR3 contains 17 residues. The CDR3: CASSPVPGQGRNTEAFF. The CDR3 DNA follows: TGTGCCAGCAGCCCCGTCCCGGGACAGGGTCGGAACACTGAAGCTTTCTTT.

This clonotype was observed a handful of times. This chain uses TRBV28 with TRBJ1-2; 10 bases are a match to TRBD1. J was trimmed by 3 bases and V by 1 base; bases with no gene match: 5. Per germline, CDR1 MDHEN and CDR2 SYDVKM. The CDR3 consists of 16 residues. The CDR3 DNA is TGTGCCAGCAGTTTATTGGGGACAGGGGAGGACTATGGCTACACCTTC. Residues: CASSLLGTGEDYGYTF.

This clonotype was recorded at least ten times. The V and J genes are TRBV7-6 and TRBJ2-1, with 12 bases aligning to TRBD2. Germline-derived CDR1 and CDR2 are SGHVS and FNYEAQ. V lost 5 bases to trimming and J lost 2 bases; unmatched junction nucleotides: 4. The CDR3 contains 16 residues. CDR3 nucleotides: TGTGCCAGCAGCCCCCGGACTAGCGGGGCCTACAATGAGCAGTTCTTC. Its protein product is CASSPRTSGAYNEQFF.

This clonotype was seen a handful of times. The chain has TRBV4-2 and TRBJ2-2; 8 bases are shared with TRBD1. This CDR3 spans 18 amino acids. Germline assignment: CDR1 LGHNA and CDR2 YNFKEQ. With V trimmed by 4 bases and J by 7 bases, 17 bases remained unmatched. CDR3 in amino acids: CASSRRAAGTGHIGELFF. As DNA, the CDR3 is TGTGCCAGCAGCCGAAGGGCTGCCGGGACAGGTCACATCGGGGAGCTGTTTTTT.

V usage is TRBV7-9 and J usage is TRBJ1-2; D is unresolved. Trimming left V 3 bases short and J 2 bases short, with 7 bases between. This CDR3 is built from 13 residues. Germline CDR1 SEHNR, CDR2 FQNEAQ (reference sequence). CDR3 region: CASSFEGNYGYTF. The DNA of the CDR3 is TGTGCCAGCAGCTTTGAGGGCAACTATGGCTACACCTTC. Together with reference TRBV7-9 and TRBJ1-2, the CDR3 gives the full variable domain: DTGVSQNPRHKITKRGQNVTFRCDPISEHNRLYWYRQTLGQGPEFLTYFQNEAQLEKSRLLSDRFSAERPKGSFSTLEIQRTEQGDSAMYLCASSFEGNYGYTFGSGTRLTVV.

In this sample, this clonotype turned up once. CDR3 coding DNA: TGTGCCAGTAGTGCCCCCAGGGAACAGCCCCAGCATTTT. Amino acids: CASSAPREQPQHF. The chain recombines TRBV19 with TRBJ1-5; a weak D match, TRBD1 (5 bases). The V and J ends lost 5 bases and 7 bases respectively, with 12 bases between them. The CDR3 sequence is 13 residues long. Germline V CDR1 and CDR2: LNHDA, SQIVND (reference sequence).

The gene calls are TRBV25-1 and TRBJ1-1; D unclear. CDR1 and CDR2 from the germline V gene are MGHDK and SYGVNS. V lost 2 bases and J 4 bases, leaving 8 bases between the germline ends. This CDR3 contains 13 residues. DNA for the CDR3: TGTGCCAGCAGTGAAAAGGACTTCACTGAAGCTTTCTTT. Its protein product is CASSEKDFTEAFF.

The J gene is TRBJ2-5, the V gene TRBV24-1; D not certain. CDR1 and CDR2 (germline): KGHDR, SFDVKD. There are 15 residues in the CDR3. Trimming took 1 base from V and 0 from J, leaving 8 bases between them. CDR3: CATSDFGPYQETQYF. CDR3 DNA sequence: TGTGCCACCAGTGATTTCGGACCGTACCAAGAGACCCAGTACTTC.

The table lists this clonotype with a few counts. The CDR3 is CAISESGTGVFYEQYF. The CDR3 coding sequence is TGTGCCATCAGTGAGTCCGGGACAGGGGTCTTCTACGAGCAGTACTTC. The J gene is TRBJ2-7, the V gene TRBV10-3, with TRBD1 matching 10 bases. J gave up 3 bases and V 0 bases, and 5 bases lay outside the gene matches. Per germline, CDR1 ENHRY and CDR2 SYGVKD. This CDR3 is built from 16 residues.

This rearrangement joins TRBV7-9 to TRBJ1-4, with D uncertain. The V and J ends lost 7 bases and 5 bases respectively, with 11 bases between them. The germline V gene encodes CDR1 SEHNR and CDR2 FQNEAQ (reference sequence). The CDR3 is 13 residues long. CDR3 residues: CASTLSRNEKLFF. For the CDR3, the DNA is TGTGCCAGCACCCTTAGTCGGAATGAAAAACTGTTTTTT.

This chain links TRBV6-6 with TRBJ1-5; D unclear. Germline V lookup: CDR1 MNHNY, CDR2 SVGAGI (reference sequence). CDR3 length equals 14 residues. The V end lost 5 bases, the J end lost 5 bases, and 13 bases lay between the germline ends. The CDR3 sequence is CASSTRRPDQPQHF. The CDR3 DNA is TGTGCCAGCAGTACCAGACGGCCAGATCAGCCCCAGCATTTT.

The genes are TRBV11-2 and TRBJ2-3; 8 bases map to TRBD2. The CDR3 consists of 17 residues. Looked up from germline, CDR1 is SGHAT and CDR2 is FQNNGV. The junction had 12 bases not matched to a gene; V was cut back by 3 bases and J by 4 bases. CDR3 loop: CASSLGAGGGWSDTQYF. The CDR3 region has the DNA TGTGCCAGCAGCTTGGGGGCAGGCGGGGGGTGGTCAGATACGCAGTATTTT. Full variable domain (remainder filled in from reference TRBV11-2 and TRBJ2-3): EAGVAQSPRYKIIEKRQSVAFWCNPISGHATLYWYQQILGQGPKLLIQFQNNGVVDDSQLPKDRFSAERLKGVDSTLKIQPAKLEDSAVYLCASSLGAGGGWSDTQYFGPGTRLTVL.